One and the same sample provided the 17 T cell receptor beta chains below, sequenced in a study of T cells after somatic rescue of genetic block (TCRdb year 2020). Library creation used the immunoSEQ multiplex PCR assay. TCRdb limited this immuneACCESS table to in-frame rearrangements with V and J called. A share of clones is missing; checked studies link under half to unresolved V genes, and the rest is unexplained. The table for this sample lists 60,000 to 90,000 clones; around 90% of them were counted only once. The ten largest clones capture approximately 2.9% of the sample. Source material: peripheral blood mononuclear cells (PBMCs). The receptors shown here come from a man younger than 45.

The chain uses TRBV7-9 and TRBJ2-1; D gene uncertain. Germline assignment: CDR1 SEHNR and CDR2 FQNEAQ (reference sequence). CDR3 length equals 13 residues. V shed 0 bases and J shed 5 bases, with 5 bases lying between them. The CDR3 loop reads CASSLAGNNEQFF. The CDR3 region has the DNA TGTGCCAGCAGCTTAGCAGGGAACAATGAGCAGTTCTTC.

This sequence joins TRBV5-6 and TRBJ1-6, with D unclear. V was clipped by 0 bases and J by 10 bases, with 14 bases between them. Germline V gene lookup returns CDR1 SGHDT and CDR2 YYEEEE. The CDR3 is made up of 15 amino acids. The CDR3 loop is CASSLAGGRGSPLHF. The CDR3 nucleotides are TGTGCCAGCAGCTTGGCGGGCGGACGAGGGTCACCCCTCCACTTT. Supplemented by reference TRBV5-6 and TRBJ1-6, the full variable domain reads DAGVTQSPTHLIKTRGQQVTLRCSPKSGHDTVSWYQQALGQGPQFIFQYYEEEERQRGNFPDRFSGHQFPNYSSELNVNALLLGDSALYLCASSLAGGRGSPLHFGNGTRLTVT.

The chain recombines TRBV30 with TRBJ1-6, with 9 bases that match TRBD1. Germline V gene sequence: CDR1 GTSNPN, CDR2 SVGIG (reference sequence). CDR3 size: 14 residues. V lost 1 base, J lost 7 bases, and 2 bases stayed unmatched. CDR3 DNA sequence: TGTGCCTGGAGTGGAGGACAGGGGAATTCACCCCTCCACTTT. It is translated as CAWSGGQGNSPLHF.

This chain connects TRBV7-9 to TRBJ2-7; weak D call: TRBD1 (5 bases). This CDR3 is built from 12 residues. Trimming stripped 4 bases from V and 5 bases from J, with 9 bases between. Per germline, CDR1 SEHNR and CDR2 FQNEAQ (reference sequence). Written as DNA, the CDR3 is TGTGCCAGCAGCTCACAGGTTAACGAGCAGTACTTC. This gives the protein CASSSQVNEQYF.

V usage is TRBV2 and J usage is TRBJ2-1, with D perhaps matching TRBD1 (6 bases). The CDR3 contains 13 residues. V dropped 6 bases and J dropped 6 bases, with 12 bases sitting between them. From germline, CDR1 is SNHLY and CDR2 FYNNEI. The DNA for the CDR3 is TGTGCCAGCAGGGACTTAGGGGGCAATGAGCAGTTCTTC. It translates to CASRDLGGNEQFF.

The chain recombines TRBV5-5 with TRBJ2-2, with D tentatively TRBD1 (6 bases). CDR1 and CDR2 (germline): SGHKS, YYEKEE (reference sequence). The CDR3 extends over 16 amino acids. Trimming removed 1 base from V and 4 bases from J, with 14 bases in between. The CDR3 nucleotides are TGTGCCAGCAGCTTGATGGGGGCGCCGGGCACCGGGGAGCTGTTTTTT. Translated, it gives CASSLMGAPGTGELFF.

This clone was observed a handful of times. The chain couples TRBV5-4 to TRBJ2-5; TRBD2 aligns across 15 bases. The CDR3 length is 16 residues. V trimming: 4 bases; J trimming: 5 bases; junction bases outside the gene matches: 6. Germline CDR1 and CDR2: SGHNT and YYREEE (reference sequence). CDR3 sequence: CASSPGTSGRSETQYF. Here the CDR3 DNA reads TGTGCCAGCAGCCCCGGGACTAGCGGGAGGTCGGAGACCCAGTACTTC. The full variable domain, in which reference TRBV5-4 and TRBJ2-5 provide the parts outside the CDR3, is ETGVTQSPTHLIKTRGQQVTLRCSSQSGHNTVSWYQQALGQGPQFIFQYYREEENGRGNFPPRFSGLQFPNYSSELNVNALELDDSALYLCASSPGTSGRSETQYFGPGTRLLVL.

The sample holds one count of this clone. V usage is TRBV6-6 and J usage is TRBJ2-1; D ambiguous. CDR1 is MNHNY and CDR2 is SVGAGI in the germline V gene (reference sequence). This CDR3 comprises 15 residues. V was clipped by 5 bases and J by 0 bases, with 11 bases between them. The CDR3 DNA reads TGTGCCAGCAGTCGGCGGATAAGCTCCTACAATGAGCAGTTCTTC. It codes for CASSRRISSYNEQFF.

The CDR3 sequence: CASSVGGDTQYF. The CDR3 DNA sequence: TGTGCCAGCAGTGTGGGAGGAGATACGCAGTATTTT. The gene calls are TRBV6-1 and TRBJ2-3; maybe TRBD2 (6 bases). This CDR3 is 12 amino acids long. V dropped 4 bases and J dropped 5 bases, with 7 bases sitting between them. The germline V gene has CDR1 MNHNS and CDR2 SASEGT.

The chain recombines TRBV2 with TRBJ1-6; D unresolved. This CDR3 is 15 amino acids long. The ends were cut back, 4 bases at V and 2 bases at J, with 9 bases in the middle. CDR1 and CDR2 from the germline V gene are SNHLY and FYNNEI. The CDR3 loop is CASSVSDTYNSPLHF. The CDR3, as DNA: TGTGCCAGCAGTGTAAGTGACACCTATAATTCACCCCTCCACTTT.

The CDR3 region is CASSLWREGRNEQFF. CDR3 DNA: TGTGCCAGCAGCTTATGGCGGGAGGGCCGAAATGAGCAGTTCTTC. The gene calls are TRBV7-6 and TRBJ2-1; 9 bases map to TRBD2. Germline V gives CDR1 SGHVS, CDR2 FNYEAQ. V lost 2 bases to trimming and J lost 7 bases; unmatched junction nucleotides: 6. The CDR3 is 15 residues long.

This chain joins TRBV4-1 and TRBJ1-1, with unresolved D. This CDR3 is 13 amino acids long. Germline CDR1 reads MGHRA; CDR2 reads YSYEKL. Trimming pared 0 bases from V and 5 bases from J, leaving 7 bases between. The CDR3 is CASSQDWETEAFF. CDR3 in DNA: TGCGCCAGCAGCCAAGATTGGGAAACTGAAGCTTTCTTT.

This clone showed up just a few times. The chain combines TRBV7-9 with TRBJ1-5, with TRBD1 as a possible D gene (5 bases). V lost 4 bases and J 7 bases, leaving 17 bases between the germline ends. From germline, CDR1 is SEHNR and CDR2 FQNEAQ (reference sequence). The CDR3 spans 15 residues. The CDR3 sequence is CASSSAEGLWQPQHF. CDR3 nucleotide sequence: TGTGCCAGCAGCTCTGCTGAGGGACTGTGGCAGCCCCAGCATTTT. The full variable domain, its missing parts supplied by reference TRBV7-9 and TRBJ1-5, is DTGVSQNPRHKITKRGQNVTFRCDPISEHNRLYWYRQTLGQGPEFLTYFQNEAQLEKSRLLSDRFSAERPKGSFSTLEIQRTEQGDSAMYLCASSSAEGLWQPQHFGDGTRLSIL.

This clone was observed at least ten times. The chain uses TRBV4-1 and TRBJ1-2, with D possibly TRBD1 on 6 matching bases. The ends were cut back, 4 bases at V and 0 bases at J, with 15 bases in the middle. Germline V gene sequence: CDR1 MGHRA, CDR2 YSYEKL. The length of the CDR3 is 16 residues. The CDR3 nucleotides are TGCGCCAGCAGCCGAGAGGACAGCTTAGCTAACTATGGCTACACCTTC. Translating gives CASSREDSLANYGYTF.

The rearrangement uses TRBV29-1 and TRBJ2-1, with 10 bases aligning to TRBD1. CDR3 length: 14 residues. The germline V gene has CDR1 SQVTM and CDR2 ANQGSEA. V lost 7 bases, J lost 5 bases, and 8 bases stayed unmatched. CDR3 sequence (DNA): TGCAGCGGGACGACAGGGGGCAACGACAATGAGCAGTTCTTC. This translates into CSGTTGGNDNEQFF.

V and J are TRBV18 and TRBJ1-4; 7 bases align to TRBD1. V dropped 6 bases and J dropped 8; count of bases not matched to a gene: 6. This CDR3 has 13 residues. In germline, CDR1 is KGHSH, CDR2 LQKENI. The CDR3 here is CASSQQGPEKLFF. In nucleotides, the CDR3 is TGTGCCAGCTCTCAACAGGGGCCCGAAAAACTGTTTTTT.

The chain is built from TRBV6-6 and TRBJ1-5; 8 nucleotides match TRBD1. This CDR3 has 16 amino acids. CDR1 and CDR2 (germline): MNHNY, SVGAGI (reference sequence). Germline trimming cut 0 bases from V and 6 bases from J; bases unmatched to any gene: 7. The CDR3 protein is CASSYSKGTGRQPQHF. CDR3 nucleotide sequence: TGTGCCAGCAGTTACTCGAAAGGGACAGGACGTCAGCCCCAGCATTTT.